Presented here are 18 T cell receptor beta chains from one specimen sequenced in a study of blood T cell repertoires in COVID-19. Profiling relied on immunoSEQ multiplex PCR, and the TCRdb table lists in-frame clones only, not all of them. The sample lists approximately 200,000 clones; roughly 88% were seen once. Material: PBMCs or T cells enriched from blood (not recorded which). The origin of the receptors is a young woman who had recovered from COVID-19.

The rearrangement joins TRBV5-8 to TRBJ1-2, with TRBD1 as a possible D gene (5 bases). The germline V and J ends were trimmed by 1 base and 4 bases, with 14 bases remaining between them. There are 15 residues in the CDR3. Germline CDR1 and CDR2: SGHTS and YDEGEE. This chain's CDR3 is CASSLRPGYAYGYTF. The CDR3 DNA sequence: TGTGCCAGCAGCTTGAGGCCAGGGTATGCCTATGGCTACACCTTC.

V and J are TRBV19 and TRBJ2-3; no firm D call. CDR1 is LNHDA, CDR2 SQIVND, per germline (reference sequence). The CDR3 totals 16 residues. V dropped 3 bases and J dropped 5 bases, with 18 bases sitting between them. The CDR3 coding sequence is TGTGCCAGTAGTATTTTAGGCAGCCTGGAGAGAGATACGCAGTATTTT. Encoded protein: CASSILGSLERDTQYF.

The V call is TRBV18, the J call TRBJ1-1, with no clear D. Deletions cut 2 bases from V and 6 bases from J, with 10 bases between. Germline CDR1 is KGHSH and CDR2 is LQKENI. CDR3 length: 13 residues. The CDR3 nucleotides are TGTGCCAGCTCACCAATAGAGACACCTGAAGCTTTCTTT. It is translated as CASSPIETPEAFF.

This clone was found once. The chain has TRBV15 and TRBJ2-7; D may be TRBD1 (5 bases). V lost 7 bases, J lost 3 bases, and 10 bases lay in between. Germline CDR1 reads LNHNV; CDR2 reads YYDKDF (reference sequence). This CDR3 is 12 amino acids long. The CDR3 nucleotides are TGTGCCACCACACAGGATTTCTACGAGCAGTACTTC. Translation gives CATTQDFYEQYF.

V and J are TRBV5-5 and TRBJ1-3; 7 nucleotides match TRBD1. There are 16 residues in the CDR3. Germline values: CDR1 SGHKS, CDR2 YYEKEE (reference sequence). The V segment lost 0 bases and the J segment 5 bases; nucleotides outside the gene matches: 8. CDR3 DNA: TGTGCCAGCAGCTTGGGATCGACAGGGACCAGAAACACCATATATTTT. It specifies CASSLGSTGTRNTIYF.

This sequence joins TRBV10-1 and TRBJ2-2; 7 bases fit TRBD2. With V trimmed by 4 bases and J by 6 bases, 5 bases remained unmatched. This CDR3 has 14 amino acids. Germline V gives CDR1 WNHNN, CDR2 SYGVQD (reference sequence). CDR3 DNA: TGCGCCAGCAGTGCCGGCGGGAGCCCCGGGGAGCTGTTTTTT. Protein product: CASSAGGSPGELFF.

This chain uses TRBV6-5 with TRBJ1-6; 9 bases map to TRBD1. Unmatched junction bases numbered 5, after V lost 5 bases and J lost 9 bases. Germline CDR1 and CDR2: MNHEY and SVGAGI. CDR3 length: 14 amino acids. For the CDR3, the DNA is TGTGCCAGCAGTAACGACAGGGGGGGTTCACCCCTCCACTTT. Its protein product is CASSNDRGGSPLHF.

The sample holds a few counts of this clone. This chain connects TRBV7-9 to TRBJ2-1; the match to TRBD1 covers 11 bases. The CDR3 has 17 residues. After removal of 0 bases from V and 3 bases from J, the junction contained 4 bases not matched to a gene. Germline CDR1 SEHNR, CDR2 FQNEAQ (reference sequence). CDR3 protein: CASSLASGTGGYNEQFF. The DNA for the CDR3 is TGTGCCAGCAGCTTAGCATCCGGGACAGGGGGCTACAATGAGCAGTTCTTC.

The gene calls are TRBV5-6 and TRBJ2-3, with 7 bases aligning to TRBD2. J was trimmed by 1 base and V by 4 bases; bases with no gene match: 9. CDR3 length equals 16 residues. Germline V lookup: CDR1 SGHDT, CDR2 YYEEEE. The CDR3: CASSIRTRMRTDTQYF. The CDR3, as DNA: TGTGCCAGCAGCATTCGGACTAGAATGCGCACAGATACGCAGTATTTT. The full variable domain, its missing parts supplied by reference TRBV5-6 and TRBJ2-3, is DAGVTQSPTHLIKTRGQQVTLRCSPKSGHDTVSWYQQALGQGPQFIFQYYEEEERQRGNFPDRFSGHQFPNYSSELNVNALLLGDSALYLCASSIRTRMRTDTQYFGPGTRLTVL.

The chain couples TRBV4-2 to TRBJ2-7, with D possibly TRBD2 on 6 matching bases. The CDR3 extends over 15 amino acids. Trimming stripped 0 bases from V and 3 bases from J, with 12 bases between. Looked up from germline, CDR1 is LGHNA and CDR2 is YNFKEQ. CDR3 residues: CASSQDQEGVYEQYF. The CDR3 DNA follows: TGTGCCAGCAGCCAAGATCAGGAGGGCGTCTACGAGCAGTACTTC.

V and J are TRBV3-1 (or the pseudogene TRBV3-2) and TRBJ2-3, with 12 positions matching TRBD2. Trimming removed 3 bases from V and 4 bases from J; junction bases left unmatched: 5. The CDR3 consists of 16 residues. Germline V CDR1 and CDR2: LGHDT, YNNKEL (reference sequence). The CDR3 reads CASSHLAGGPADTQYF. The DNA of the CDR3 is TGTGCCAGCAGCCACCTAGCGGGAGGGCCAGCAGATACGCAGTATTTT.

J is TRBJ2-1 and V is TRBV24-1; TRBD1 agrees at 7 bases. V dropped 8 bases and J dropped 1; count of bases not matched to a gene: 4. This CDR3 is 14 amino acids long. CDR1 and CDR2 (germline): KGHDR, SFDVKD. This chain's CDR3 is CATNPGQSYNEQFF. For the CDR3, the DNA is TGTGCCACCAATCCGGGACAGTCCTACAATGAGCAGTTCTTC.

V and J are TRBV10-3 and TRBJ2-3; TRBD2 aligns across 10 bases. The V gene's germline CDR1 is ENHRY and CDR2 SYGVKD. Losses at the gene ends were 11 bases for V and 0 bases for J; bases not matched to a gene: 5. There are 14 residues in the CDR3. CDR3 DNA: TGTGCCCTGCGAGCGGGAGGGAGCACAGATACGCAGTATTTT. Its protein is CALRAGGSTDTQYF.

The chain carries TRBV13 and TRBJ2-1, with 10 bases identical to TRBD2. This CDR3 has 17 amino acids. The germline V gene has CDR1 PRHDT and CDR2 FYEKMQ (reference sequence). The ends lost 5 bases at V and 4 bases at J; junction bases unmatched: 11. Here the CDR3 DNA reads TGTGCCAGCAGCGCAGATTTGACTAGCGGGTCATACAATGAGCAGTTCTTC. Translated, it gives CASSADLTSGSYNEQFF. Based on the CDR3 plus reference TRBV13 and TRBJ2-1, the full variable domain is AAGVIQSPRHLIKEKRETATLKCYPIPRHDTVYWYQQGPGQDPQFLISFYEKMQSDKGSIPDRFSAQQFSDYHSELNMSSLELGDSALYFCASSADLTSGSYNEQFFGPGTRLTVL.

V is TRBV5-8 and J is TRBJ1-2, with D unresolved. The CDR3 spans 13 residues. Per germline, CDR1 SGHTS and CDR2 YDEGEE. V shed 0 bases and J shed 4 bases, with 7 bases lying between them. CDR3 sequence: CASSLGSPYGYTF. DNA for the CDR3: TGTGCCAGCAGCTTGGGCAGTCCCTATGGCTACACCTTC.

This chain joins TRBV29-1 and TRBJ1-1; D unclear. V shed 4 bases and J shed 3 bases, with 3 bases lying between them. The germline CDR1 and CDR2 sequences are SQVTM and ANQGSEA. CDR3 length equals 10 residues. The CDR3 protein is CSVVYTEAFF. The DNA of the CDR3 is TGCAGCGTTGTCTACACTGAAGCTTTCTTT.

The chain employs TRBV3-1 (or the pseudogene TRBV3-2) and TRBJ1-2, with TRBD1 matching 8 bases. The germline CDR1 and CDR2 sequences are LGHDT and YNNKEL (reference sequence). The CDR3 spans 13 residues. The junction had 6 bases not matched to a gene; V was cut back by 4 bases and J by 8 bases. Here the CDR3 DNA reads TGTGCCAGCAGCCCGCAGGGGGCGTTAGGCTACACCTTC. Its protein is CASSPQGALGYTF.

This sequence joins TRBV2 and TRBJ2-7, with 9 bases identical to TRBD1. The ends lost 5 bases at V and 5 bases at J; junction bases unmatched: 7. In germline, CDR1 is SNHLY, CDR2 FYNNEI. This CDR3 is built from 14 residues. The CDR3 nucleotides are TGTGCCAGCAGTACCGGGACAGGGACCGACGAGCAGTACTTC. Translated: CASSTGTGTDEQYF.